A selection of T cell receptor beta chains follows, all from one sample in a study of cytomegalovirus exposure and HLA in healthy donors. Only in-frame clones appear in the TCRdb table, and some are missing; sequencing was by immunoSEQ multiplex PCR. This sample carries 200,000 to 300,000 clones, about 85% of them seen once, and the ten largest clones take roughly 0.22%. Sequenced sample: PBMCs. The receptors originated from a girl aged 2-10 years in good health and CMV-seronegative. CDR3s include the opening cysteine and the closing phenylalanine or tryptophan. D genes are given only for firm matches. A clone size is listed for some rows: how often the clone was seen (once, few, many), or a class if it is expanded.

-	TRBD1	TRBJ2-3	TRBV11-2	CASSLGQGYPDTQYF	TGTGCCAGCAGCTTAGGACAGGGGTACCCAGATACGCAGTATTTT
-	-	TRBJ1-2	TRBV28	CASSLGPSYGYTF	TGTGCCAGCAGTTTAGGCCCTAGCTATGGCTACACCTTC
-	TRBD1	TRBJ1-2	TRBV7-8	CASSLRDRAPFYGYTF	TGTGCCAGCAGCCTCCGGGACAGGGCCCCCTTTTATGGCTACACCTTC
-	-	TRBJ1-2	TRBV7-3	CASSLKGGQAPRYGYTF	TGTGCCAGCAGCTTAAAGGGGGGGCAGGCCCCGCGCTATGGCTACACCTTC
-	TRBD2	TRBJ2-5	TRBV7-8	CASSLGPSGGRKETQYF	TGTGCCAGCAGCTTAGGCCCTAGCGGGGGGAGGAAAGAGACCCAGTACTTC
many	-	TRBJ1-1	TRBV19	CASSWWGDTEAFF	TGTGCCAGTAGTTGGTGGGGGGACACTGAAGCTTTCTTT
-	TRBD1	TRBJ1-2	TRBV7-9	CASSSPLGTEYNYGYTF	TGTGCCAGCAGCTCCCCTCTAGGGACAGAGTATAACTATGGCTACACCTTC
-	-	TRBJ1-2	TRBV10-3	CAISGGQFGGYTF	TGTGCCATCAGTGGGGGACAATTCGGAGGCTACACCTTC
-	-	TRBJ2-7	TRBV10-3	CATRLDSYEQYF	TGTGCCACCAGACTAGATTCCTACGAGCAGTACTTC
-	TRBD2	TRBJ2-3	TRBV30	CAWRLAGVQDTQYF	TGTGCCTGGAGGCTAGCGGGGGTTCAAGATACGCAGTATTTT
few	-	TRBJ1-1	TRBV12-5	CASGLVRGGISPEAFF	TGTGCTAGTGGTTTGGTACGGGGGGGGATAAGCCCTGAAGCTTTCTTT
once	TRBD1	TRBJ1-6	TRBV19	CASNGYRGVVNSPLHF	TGTGCCAGTAATGGGTACAGGGGTGTAGTCAATTCACCCCTCCACTTT
-	TRBD2	TRBJ2-1	TRBV30	CAWSLGLAGNNEQFF	TGTGCCTGGAGCCTGGGTCTAGCGGGAAATAATGAGCAGTTCTTC
-	TRBD2	TRBJ2-2	TRBV5-1	CASSFSLAGSGELFF	TGCGCCAGCAGCTTTTCACTAGCGGGGTCGGGGGAGCTGTTTTTT
once	-	TRBJ1-5	TRBV29-1	CRGGLLNQPQHF	TGCAGGGGGGGACTTCTCAATCAGCCCCAGCATTTT
-	TRBD1	TRBJ2-7	TRBV7-9	CASSPRGTGDYEQYF	TGTGCCAGCAGCCCCAGAGGGACAGGAGACTACGAGCAGTACTTC
-	-	TRBJ2-3	TRBV4-2	CASSQDLRDTDTQYF	TGTGCCAGCAGCCAAGACTTGAGGGACACAGATACGCAGTATTTT
-	TRBD1	TRBJ1-2	TRBV6-1	CASRRTGGGDGYTF	TGTGCCAGCAGGCGGACAGGGGGCGGGGATGGCTACACCTTC
once	TRBD1	TRBJ2-5	TRBV18	CARSPRGSGQGVSPQETQYF	TGTGCCAGATCACCACGAGGATCAGGACAGGGAGTAAGTCCGCAAGAGACCCAGTACTTC
-	TRBD2	TRBJ2-5	TRBV2	CASSGGLGRQETQYF	TGTGCCAGCAGCGGAGGACTAGGCCGCCAAGAGACCCAGTACTTC
-	-	TRBJ2-3	TRBV10-2	CASRASNRLVSTDTQYF	TGCGCCAGCAGAGCCTCGAACCGCTTGGTGAGCACAGATACGCAGTATTTT
few	-	TRBJ1-1	TRBV5-1	CASSLDIPENTEAFF	TGCGCCAGCAGCTTGGACATTCCCGAGAACACTGAAGCTTTCTTT
-	TRBD1	TRBJ2-1	TRBV4-1	CASSQIRDRGHNGQFF	TGCGCCAGCAGCCAAATCCGGGACAGGGGGCACAATGGGCAGTTCTTC
-	TRBD2	TRBJ2-7	TRBV5-1	CASSLAGTGLAGEYSYEQYF	TGCGCCAGCAGCTTGGCCGGGACGGGACTAGCGGGGGAGTACTCCTACGAGCAGTACTTC
-	-	TRBJ1-6	TRBV30	CAWGANSPLHF	TGTGCCTGGGGGGCCAATTCACCCCTCCACTTT
-	-	TRBJ1-5	TRBV7-2	CASSQLGNQPQHF	TGTGCCAGCAGCCAACTCGGCAATCAGCCCCAGCATTTT
-	TRBD2	TRBJ2-7	TRBV30	CAWSVHEVAGAEQYF	TGTGCCTGGAGTGTACACGAGGTAGCGGGAGCCGAGCAGTACTTC
-	TRBD1	TRBJ2-3	TRBV7-9	CASSPQTGMTDTQYF	TGTGCCAGCAGCCCTCAGACAGGGATGACAGATACGCAGTATTTT